This T cell receptor (beta chain) is drawn from a study of regulatory T cells in long-lasting Graves disease. Across the whole study: The antithyroid drugs taken by newly diagnosed Graves' patients had been used for under 3 months.

V was cut by 7 bases and J by 12 bases, with 13 bases left in between. Germline V gene lookup returns CDR1 SNHLY and CDR2 FYNNEI. This CDR3 contains 11 residues. With iRepertoire HTBI primers and Arm-PCR of CDR3 regions, TCR beta libraries were built. A single record per CDR3 protein comes from TCRdb applying MiXCR to the multiplex PCR reads. In the table there are 450,000 to 700,000 distinct CDR3 sequences, about 13% of which are singletons. Findings and caveats of the study: Among samples with persistent disease, TRBV28, TRBJ1-2 and TRBJ2-5 were favored.

Stated time point: newly diagnosed GD, antithyroid drugs for less than 3 months. The TCR library used RNA extracted from PBMCs. The table lists this clonotype with many counts. What it binds is unknown. The sample was also linked to a second study, of T cells in Graves' hyperthyroidism and ophthalmopathy. That study adds: Exclusion criteria comprised uncontrolled infection, other autoimmune disease, pregnancy or lactation. Most clonotypes that expanded in the thyroid above 0.001 also showed up in blood.

The J gene is TRBJ2-1, the V gene TRBV2; D unclear. The sample in question was peripheral blood mononuclear cells (PBMCs), obtained at new diagnosis, from a patient treated with antithyroid drugs. The source of this sequence is a man aged 25-45 years with Graves disease. CDR3 sequence (DNA): TGTGCCAGCATCAGTACGAGGTCGCAGTTCTTC. The encoded protein is CASISTRSQFF.